A single sample is the source of the 9 T cell receptor beta chains below, sequenced in a study of blood T cell repertoires in COVID-19. The method was immunoSEQ multiplex PCR; TCRdb's version includes in-frame clones alone and lacks a portion of them. The sample lists around 140,000 clones; 85% to 90% were seen once. Sequencing used PBMCs or T cells enriched from blood (not recorded which). Receptors were obtained from a man aged 60-69 years who had recovered from COVID-19.

The chain has TRBV5-6 and TRBJ2-5, with 12 bases identical to TRBD2. V was pared by 2 bases and J by 2 bases, with 1 base of the junction left unmatched. The germline V gene has CDR1 SGHDT and CDR2 YYEEEE. The CDR3 totals 15 residues. CDR3 region: CASSFGLAGQETQYF. The DNA of the CDR3 is TGTGCCAGCAGCTTCGGACTAGCGGGACAAGAGACCCAGTACTTC.

This clone was detected once. Here the CDR3 DNA reads TGTGCCAGTAGGGTCGACAGGATGCTAGGCTACACCTTC. As protein: CASRVDRMLGYTF. The chain carries TRBV19 and TRBJ1-2; TRBD1 might be the D (6 bases). This CDR3 has 13 amino acids. Germline V gives CDR1 LNHDA, CDR2 SQIVND (reference sequence). Trimming removed 6 bases at V and 8 bases at J, with 16 bases between. The whole variable domain, remainder taken from reference TRBV19 and TRBJ1-2, is DGGITQSPKYLFRKEGQNVTLSCEQNLNHDAMYWYRQDPGQGLRLIYYSQIVNDFQKGDIAEGYSVSREKKESFPLTVTSAQKNPTAFYLCASRVDRMLGYTFGSGTRLTVV.

This chain joins TRBV27 and TRBJ1-5, with D unclear. Trimming shortened V by 4 bases and J by 8 bases, and 12 bases separated the two germline ends. From germline, CDR1 is MNHEY and CDR2 SMNVEV (reference sequence). The CDR3 covers 13 residues. CDR3 residues: CASSYSRVEPQHF. In DNA, the CDR3 is TGTGCCAGCAGTTATAGCCGGGTGGAGCCCCAGCATTTT.

The chain couples TRBV10-1 to TRBJ1-2; D possibly corresponds to TRBD1 (5 bases). V dropped 3 bases and J dropped 3 bases, with 5 bases sitting between them. Germline values: CDR1 WNHNN, CDR2 SYGVQD (reference sequence). The CDR3 contains 12 residues. The CDR3 coding sequence is TGCGCCAGCAGTGAAGGGGACTATGGCTACACCTTC. The encoded protein is CASSEGDYGYTF.

The rearrangement joins TRBV10-3 to TRBJ2-1; 9 bases are shared with TRBD1. The ends lost 4 bases at V and 7 bases at J; junction bases unmatched: 2. Germline values: CDR1 ENHRY, CDR2 SYGVKD. This CDR3 region has 13 residues. CDR3 coding DNA: TGTGCCATCAGTGGACAGGGGGGGAATGAGCAGTTCTTC. It codes for CAISGQGGNEQFF.

The gene calls are TRBV3-1 (or the pseudogene TRBV3-2) and TRBJ2-1, with D tentatively TRBD2 (7 bases). V was pared by 4 bases and J by 8 bases, with 24 bases between. This CDR3 contains 17 residues. In germline, CDR1 is LGHDT, CDR2 YNNKEL (reference sequence). The CDR3 spells CASSRSGGGASWDEQFF. CDR3 nucleotide sequence: TGTGCCAGCAGCCGATCAGGAGGGGGGGCCAGCTGGGATGAGCAGTTCTTC.

The chain links TRBV3-1 (or the pseudogene TRBV3-2) to TRBJ2-3; D not resolved. V lost 1 base to trimming and J lost 4 bases, with 6 bases between them. In germline, CDR1 is LGHDT, CDR2 YNNKEL (reference sequence). There are 13 residues in the CDR3. The CDR3 loop reads CASSQVGADTQYF. CDR3 nucleotide sequence: TGTGCCAGCAGCCAAGTCGGAGCAGATACGCAGTATTTT.

J is TRBJ2-1 and V is TRBV9; TRBD2 aligns across 9 bases. CDR1 is SGDLS and CDR2 is YYNGEE in the germline V gene. The CDR3 is 15 amino acids. The V and J ends lost 4 bases and 5 bases, in that order; junction bases with no gene match: 7. This CDR3 is CASSSRLADHNEQFF. Here the CDR3 DNA reads TGTGCCAGCAGCTCTCGACTAGCGGATCACAATGAGCAGTTCTTC.

Only a few counts were recorded for this clone. The V and J genes are TRBV4-1 and TRBJ1-2; D gene unclear. The CDR3 consists of 15 residues. V dropped 0 bases and J dropped 5 bases, with 13 bases sitting between them. Germline V gene data show CDR1 as MGHRA and CDR2 as YSYEKL. In DNA, the CDR3 is TGCGCCAGCAGCCAAGATTCGTCCAGGTCATATGGCTACACCTTC. The encoded protein is CASSQDSSRSYGYTF.